Below are 21 T cell receptor beta chains sequenced from a single sample in a study of T cells in women clearing cervical HPV infection. Data came from immunoSEQ multiplex PCR; TCRdb stores just in-frame clones and leaves some out. Its clone listing holds tens of thousands of clones. The sample consisted of blood buffy coat. These receptors were obtained from a woman between 18 and 70 years old with a cervical HPV16 infection that either progressed to CIN3+ or cleared (not recorded which).

On this clone: The read ends 3 residues before the CDR3 terminus; that terminus is restored from the germline J gene. The chain is built from TRBV7-9 and TRBJ2-3; 8 bases are a match to TRBD1. The CDR3 spans 15 residues. V lost 5 bases to trimming and J lost 1 base; unmatched junction nucleotides: 5. In germline, CDR1 is SEHNR, CDR2 FQNEAQ (reference sequence). This CDR3 reads CASSLWGQGTDTQYF. Incomplete CDR3 DNA: TGTGCCAGCAGCCTGTGGGGACAGGGCACAGATACG.

About this clone: The read terminates 3 residues ahead of where the CDR3 ends, so the germline J gene completes it. This sequence joins TRBV18 and TRBJ1-1, with a tentative D call TRBD1 (5 bases). Germline assignment: CDR1 KGHSH and CDR2 LQKENI. Trimming cost V 4 bases and J 0 bases, with 6 bases left between them. There are 13 residues in the CDR3. This CDR3 reads CASSRDLNTEAFF. The DNA read from the CDR3 is TGTGCCAGCTCACGGGACTTGAACACTGAA.

About this clone itself: The read finishes 3 residues shy of the CDR3 end, and the germline J gene is used to complete it. The chain carries TRBV20-1 and TRBJ1-1, with 9 bases lining up with TRBD1. This CDR3 has 14 amino acids. Germline CDR1 DFQATT, CDR2 SNEGSKA (reference sequence). The sequenced part of the CDR3 DNA is TGCAGTGCTAGTCCCGGGACAGGGACGGGCGAA. It is translated as CSASPGTGTGE. The complete CDR3 sequence is CSASPGTGTGEAFF.

As concerns this clone: The CDR3 goes on 3 residues after the read ends, and that part is filled in from the germline J gene. This chain joins TRBV29-1 and TRBJ2-3; the D is unclear. Germline loops: CDR1 SQVTM, CDR2 ANQGSEA. The CDR3 spans 12 residues. V was cut by 6 bases and J by 6 bases, with 13 bases left in between. Partial CDR3 DNA: TGCAGCGTCCAAACCCCCGGGGATACG. This sequence encodes CSVQTPGDT. The full CDR3 reads CSVQTPGDTQYF.

As concerns this clone: The CDR3 end lies 3 residues beyond the end of the read and is filled in from the germline J gene. This rearrangement joins TRBV2 to TRBJ2-7; 9 bases align to TRBD1. V dropped 4 bases and J dropped 4; count of bases not matched to a gene: 8. Looked up from germline, CDR1 is SNHLY and CDR2 is FYNNEI. The CDR3 runs 15 residues. The CDR3 DNA, read in part, is TGTGCCAGCAGTGCGGAACAGGGGGCGCGGTACGAG. It specifies CASSAEQGARYE. From start to end, the CDR3 is CASSAEQGARYEQYF.

As regards this clone: The read terminates 3 residues before the CDR3 end, so the remaining end is supplied by the germline J gene. The J gene is TRBJ1-1, the V gene TRBV7-9; D possibly corresponds to TRBD1 (6 bases). Germline CDR1 reads SEHNR; CDR2 reads FQNEAQ (reference sequence). The CDR3 is 14 amino acids. The covered CDR3 bases are TGTGCCAGCAGCAGAGCCGGGGGGGCTGAGACC. Translated: CASSRAGGAET. The CDR3 in full is CASSRAGGAETAFF.

A word on this clone: Coverage ceases 3 residues before the CDR3 finishes, and the germline J gene fills in the end. This chain joins TRBV18 and TRBJ1-4; D is undetermined. V lost 1 base and J 5 bases, leaving 14 bases between the germline ends. The CDR3 loop spans 16 amino acids. Germline CDR1 KGHSH, CDR2 LQKENI. CDR3 DNA, as far as it was read: TGTGCCAGCTCACCACAGATGCAGGCCACAAATGAAAAA. This encodes CASSPQMQATNEK. Given in full, the CDR3 is CASSPQMQATNEKLFF. Full variable domain (missing parts from reference TRBV18 and TRBJ1-4): NAGVMQNPRHLVRRRGQEARLRCSPMKGHSHVYWYRQLPEEGLKFMVYLQKENIIDESGMPKERFSAEFPKEGPSILRIQQVVRGDSAAYFCASSPQMQATNEKLFFGSGTQLSVL.

Comments on this clone: Coverage ceases 3 residues before the CDR3 finishes, and the germline J gene fills in the end. V usage is TRBV20-1 and J usage is TRBJ2-7; D is possibly TRBD1 (5 bases). V lost 4 bases, J lost 1 base, and 11 bases lay in between. Germline CDR1 is DFQATT and CDR2 is SNEGSKA (reference sequence). The CDR3 extends over 13 amino acids. CDR3 DNA, as far as it was read: TGCAGTGCTACTGACAGACAATCCTACGAG. It is translated as CSATDRQSYE. The complete CDR3 sequence is CSATDRQSYEQYF.

About this clone: The CDR3 is cut off 3 residues early in the read; its end comes from the germline J gene. This chain links TRBV7-9 with TRBJ1-2; D is unclear. This CDR3 spans 14 amino acids. Germline loops: CDR1 SEHNR, CDR2 FQNEAQ (reference sequence). V was cut by 0 bases and J by 4 bases, with 9 bases left in between. The CDR3 spells CASSLAGLIYGYTF. CDR3 DNA, as far as it was read: TGTGCCAGCAGCTTAGCTGGACTTATCTATGGC.

On this clone itself: Read data end 3 residues before the CDR3 end; the end is taken from the germline J gene. The J gene is TRBJ2-2, the V gene TRBV19; TRBD2 agrees at 7 bases. This CDR3 has 16 residues. Germline-derived CDR1 and CDR2 are LNHDA and SQIVND (reference sequence). V was clipped by 3 bases and J by 6 bases; unmatched bases: 10. CDR3 in amino acids: CASSIGRGVGAGELFF. The CDR3 DNA, read in part, is TGTGCCAGTAGTATTGGCCGGGGGGTCGGGGCCGGGGAG.

About this clone itself: The sequence runs out 3 residues before the end of the CDR3; the remainder is reconstructed from the germline J gene. The V and J genes are TRBV7-3 and TRBJ2-4; no firm D call. The CDR3 covers 12 residues. The germline CDR1 and CDR2 sequences are SGHTA and FQGTGA. The sequenced part of the CDR3 DNA is TGTGCCAGCAGAACTCCCCCCCATGGT. This codes for CASRTPPHG. Given in full, the CDR3 is CASRTPPHGQYF.

About this clone: The read terminates 3 residues before the CDR3 end, so the remaining end is supplied by the germline J gene. The chain recombines TRBV30 with TRBJ2-2; 8 bases match TRBD2. The CDR3 contains 17 residues. J was trimmed by 4 bases and V by 8 bases; bases with no gene match: 18. Germline assignment: CDR1 GTSNPN and CDR2 SVGIG (reference sequence). The CDR3 bases that were read are TGTGCCCACCTACGGCAGGGCAGCGGGAGAAGCACCGGGGAG. Protein sequence: CAHLRQGSGRSTGE. The whole CDR3 sequence is CAHLRQGSGRSTGELFF.

A word on this clone: The DNA ends 3 residues before the CDR3 does, and the rest of the CDR3 is filled in from the germline J gene. The chain has TRBV10-2 and TRBJ1-2, with D maybe TRBD1 (6 bases). CDR3 length equals 14 residues. The germline gives CDR1 WSHSY, CDR2 SAAADI. CDR3 sequence: CASSLDRSSYDYTF. The part of the CDR3 DNA that was read is TGCGCCAGCTCTCTCGACAGGAGCTCCTACGAC.

Note on this clone: The DNA ends 3 residues before the CDR3 does, and the rest of the CDR3 is filled in from the germline J gene. The chain recombines TRBV2 with TRBJ2-2; D remains ambiguous. Trimming took off 7 bases at V and 6 bases at J, with 6 bases between the two ends. This CDR3 contains 11 residues. CDR1 SNHLY and CDR2 FYNNEI come from the germline V gene. The chain's CDR3 is CASTRSGELFF. The covered CDR3 bases are TGTGCCAGCACAAGGTCCGGGGAG.

Turning to this clone: With the read ending 3 residues before the CDR3 end, the germline J gene is used to fill in that end. The chain joins TRBV5-1 to TRBJ2-7; a weak D match, TRBD1 (6 bases). The germline V gene has CDR1 SGHRS and CDR2 YFSETQ. The CDR3 is 15 residues long. Trimming shortened V by 4 bases and J by 4 bases, and 18 bases separated the two germline ends. This CDR3 reads CASSPTGNEPYEQYF. The sequenced CDR3 bases are TGCGCCAGCAGCCCAACAGGGAACGAGCCTTACGAG.

To note about this clone: The observed sequence ends 3 residues before the CDR3 terminus, with the missing tail filled in from the germline J gene. V and J are TRBV6-1 and TRBJ2-2; 8 nucleotides line up with TRBD2. This CDR3 region has 18 residues. V dropped 1 base and J dropped 1; count of bases not matched to a gene: 8. Germline V lookup: CDR1 MNHNS, CDR2 SASEGT. CDR3 residues: CASSEGPPLAGNTGELFF. Partial CDR3 DNA: TGTGCCAGCAGTGAAGGCCCTCCGCTAGCGGGGAACACCGGGGAG.

With regard to this clone: The read gets to within 3 residues of the CDR3 end, and the germline J gene fills in the rest. The chain recombines TRBV6-2 or TRBV6-3 with TRBJ2-2; D is ambiguous. Trimming stripped 5 bases from V and 2 bases from J, with 6 bases between. This CDR3 is 13 amino acids long. CDR1 and CDR2 from the germline V gene are MNHEY and SVGEGT. The DNA read from the CDR3 is TGTGCCAGCAGTCTCGGTAACACCGGGGAG. Its protein is CASSLGNTGE. The whole CDR3 protein reads CASSLGNTGELFF.

In regard to this clone: The CDR3 end is not reached by the read, which stops 3 residues before it; the germline J gene fills it in. This chain uses TRBV5-1 with TRBJ2-3; tentatively, D is TRBD2 (5 bases). Germline-derived CDR1 and CDR2 are SGHRS and YFSETQ. The CDR3 is made up of 15 amino acids. CDR3 DNA (partial): TGCGCCAGCAGCTTGTGGAGGCGGCACGGAGAGACG. It is translated as CASSLWRRHGET. The entire CDR3 protein reads CASSLWRRHGETQYF.

Concerning this clone: The read finishes 3 residues shy of the CDR3 end, and the germline J gene is used to complete it. The chain has TRBV30 and TRBJ2-3, with D possibly TRBD1 on 5 matching bases. Germline lookup yields CDR1 GTSNPN and CDR2 SVGIG (reference sequence). V lost 5 bases and J lost 8, with 20 bases in between. The CDR3 is 14 residues long. The DNA read from the CDR3 is TGTGCCTGGTTCCATTTTGGGGCCTCAGGTACG. It translates to CAWFHFGASGT. The CDR3 reads in full as CAWFHFGASGTQYF.

A remark on this clone: Read coverage stops 3 residues before the CDR3 terminus; the germline J gene supplies the remainder. This chain links TRBV11-2 with TRBJ1-2; no definite D call. This CDR3 region has 14 residues. The V gene lost 0 bases and the J gene lost 1 base, with 6 bases spanning the gap. Germline assignment: CDR1 SGHAT and CDR2 FQNNGV. The CDR3 bases that were read are TGTGCCAGCAGCTTAGATATAAATAACTATGGC. Protein product: CASSLDINNYG. The CDR3, in full, reads CASSLDINNYGYTF.

As concerns this clone: The read finishes 3 residues shy of the CDR3 end, and the germline J gene is used to complete it. This rearrangement joins TRBV19 to TRBJ2-3; 7 bases map to TRBD1. The CDR3 is 13 residues long. CDR1 and CDR2 from the germline V gene are LNHDA and SQIVND (reference sequence). The CDR3 bases that were read are TGTGCCAGTGGCGACAGGGCTGATCAGCCG. Its translation is CASGDRADQP. In full, the CDR3 is CASGDRADQPQYF.